This entry lists 17 T cell receptor beta chains sequenced from one sample in a study of blood T cells in healthy people across ages. For the second PCR, which ran for about 6 to 11 cycles, a sample-barcoded 5' primer and a J-beta primer mix were used. From the 5' RACE reads, TCRdb called clonotypes with MiXCR, one entry per CDR3 protein. The table includes under 750,000 distinct CDR3 sequences, 40% to 50% detected once. Sequenced material: blood. The origin of the receptors is a man older than 75 in good health.

Only one count was recorded for this clonotype. With a much larger clone just one base away, this may be a read error. This rearrangement joins TRBV6-6 to TRBJ1-2, with D possibly TRBD1 on 6 matching bases. Germline CDR1 reads MNHNY; CDR2 reads SVGAGI (reference sequence). CDR3 size: 13 residues. The V end lost 7 bases, the J end lost 4 bases, and 13 bases lay between the germline ends. CDR3 in DNA: TGTGCCAGCACCCCGGACAGTTCCTATGGCTACACCTTC. It codes for CASTPDSSYGYTF.

The gene calls are TRBV12-3 or TRBV12-4 and TRBJ2-7; 8 bases fit TRBD1. The CDR3 covers 15 residues. Trimming removed 5 bases from V and 3 bases from J; junction bases left unmatched: 9. The CDR3 sequence: CASSLRTGQIYEQYF. The CDR3 region has the DNA TGTGCCAGCAGTCTCCGGACAGGGCAAATCTACGAGCAGTACTTC.

The rearrangement links TRBV20-1 to TRBJ2-1; D is ambiguous. V dropped 4 bases and J dropped 1 base, with 11 bases sitting between them. The CDR3 consists of 14 residues. The V gene's germline CDR1 is DFQATT and CDR2 SNEGSKA (reference sequence). CDR3 amino acids: CSANEPKSYNEQFF. The CDR3 nucleotides read TGCAGTGCTAATGAGCCCAAATCCTACAATGAGCAGTTCTTC.

Comments on this clonotype: The junction shows a germline mismatch at one end, possibly a read error. This rearrangement joins TRBV4-1 to TRBJ2-3, with D perhaps TRBD1 (7 bases). The CDR3 consists of 15 residues. The V gene's germline CDR1 is MGHRA and CDR2 YSYEKL. The CDR3 sequence: CASSSQGRSTDAQYF. The CDR3 DNA is TGCGCCAGCAGCTCACAGGGGAGGAGCACAGATGCGCAGTATTTT.

The V and J genes are TRBV20-1 and TRBJ2-7; the match to TRBD2 covers 10 bases. Germline assignment: CDR1 DFQATT and CDR2 SNEGSKA (reference sequence). V lost 0 bases, J lost 3 bases, and 5 bases stayed unmatched. CDR3 length equals 15 residues. Here the CDR3 reads CSARDRLAGLYEQYF. The CDR3 DNA sequence: TGCAGTGCTAGAGATAGACTAGCGGGTCTCTACGAGCAGTACTTC.

This clonotype occurred once. J is TRBJ2-7 and V is TRBV6-5; 8 nucleotides match TRBD1. With 5 bases clipped from V and 0 bases from J, the junction kept 6 bases outside the gene matches. The CDR3 covers 15 residues. In germline, CDR1 is MNHEY, CDR2 SVGAGI. Here the CDR3 DNA reads TGTGCCAGCAGTCGCGGACAGGGACCCTCCTACGAGCAGTACTTC. Amino acid sequence: CASSRGQGPSYEQYF.

The chain combines TRBV20-1 with TRBJ2-1, with 9 bases that match TRBD2. V was clipped by 1 base and J by 6 bases; unmatched bases: 4. Germline CDR1 is DFQATT and CDR2 is SNEGSKA (reference sequence). The CDR3 loop spans 14 amino acids. The CDR3 loop reads CSARVAGGANEQFF. In DNA, the CDR3 is TGCAGTGCTAGAGTTGCGGGGGGGGCCAATGAGCAGTTCTTC.

This rearrangement joins TRBV7-2 to TRBJ2-3, with 10 positions matching TRBD2. The junction had 9 bases not matched to a gene; V was cut back by 3 bases and J by 6 bases. Germline CDR1 is SGHTA and CDR2 is FQGNSA. This CDR3 contains 16 residues. The CDR3 is CASSFSASGRGDTQYF. The CDR3 region has the DNA TGTGCCAGCAGCTTTAGCGCTAGCGGGAGAGGGGATACGCAGTATTTT.

As for this clonotype: Mismatch with germline at one junction end may stem from a read error. The V call is TRBV6-6, the J call TRBJ1-2, with D perhaps TRBD1 (6 bases). Germline V lookup: CDR1 MNHNY, CDR2 SVGAGI (reference sequence). The CDR3 extends over 15 amino acids. CDR3 in DNA: TGTGCCAGCAGTCCCACGGGGGCGTATAACTATGGCTGCACCTTC. The encoded protein is CASSPTGAYNYGCTF.

This clonotype was counted between two and nine times. The CDR3 nucleotides are TGCGCCAGCAGCTTGGAAAACAGGGGGCCCTACAATGAGCAGTTCTTC. Residues: CASSLENRGPYNEQFF. V and J are TRBV5-1 and TRBJ2-1; TRBD1 agrees at 9 bases. Trimming took 0 bases from V and 2 from J; bases not matched to a gene: 3. The CDR3 is 16 amino acids. Germline CDR1 is SGHRS and CDR2 is YFSETQ.

This clonotype showed up just a few times. CDR3 bases: TGTGCCAGCAGCGGGGAGGACAGGGGAAAGGCAGATACGCAGTATTTT. Encoded protein: CASSGEDRGKADTQYF. This sequence joins TRBV7-9 and TRBJ2-3; TRBD1 aligns across 9 bases. The junction had 10 bases not matched to a gene; V was cut back by 5 bases and J by 4 bases. Germline assignment: CDR1 SEHNR and CDR2 FQNEAQ (reference sequence). This CDR3 is built from 16 residues.

The CDR3 sequence: CASSQRGPASQETQYF. Here the CDR3 DNA reads TGTGCCAGCAGCCAGAGGGGACCGGCGTCTCAAGAGACCCAGTACTTC. The chain employs TRBV3-1 and TRBJ2-7; possibly TRBD1 or TRBD2 for D (5 bases each). The DNA end is a closer match to TRBJ2-5, so the J assignment may be wrong. Germline V gives CDR1 LGHDT, CDR2 YNNKEL (reference sequence). This CDR3 region has 16 residues.

The chain uses TRBV6-2 or TRBV6-3 and TRBJ2-1; perhaps TRBD2 as D (7 bases). The CDR3 length is 18 residues. Germline-derived CDR1 and CDR2 are MNHEY and SVGEGT. The V gene lost 2 bases and the J gene lost 9 bases, with 26 bases spanning the gap. The CDR3 coding sequence is TGTGCCAGCAGTTACAGTTATCGGGGGCCCACTGGCGGGGGTGAGCAGTTCTTC. Translating gives CASSYSYRGPTGGGEQFF.

The V gene is TRBV15, the J gene TRBJ2-1; D remains ambiguous. Germline V gene sequence: CDR1 LNHNV, CDR2 YYDKDF (reference sequence). The V and J ends lost 0 bases and 5 bases respectively, with 14 bases between them. The CDR3 spans 16 residues. The CDR3 coding sequence is TGTGCCACCAGCAGAGATCCCCCCCGCAGCAACAATGAGCAGTTCTTC. Translated: CATSRDPPRSNNEQFF.

This clonotype was recorded a few times. V usage is TRBV19 and J usage is TRBJ1-2, with 9 bases aligning to TRBD1. Trimming removed 7 bases from V and 4 bases from J; junction bases left unmatched: 10. This CDR3 has 15 residues. The germline CDR1 and CDR2 sequences are LNHDA and SQIVND (reference sequence). The CDR3 DNA reads as TGTGCCAGTAACAAACAGGGGGCTGAAACCTATGGCTACACCTTC. Amino acid sequence: CASNKQGAETYGYTF.

This clonotype was seen a handful of times. V is TRBV3-1 and J is TRBJ2-7, with 9 bases that match TRBD1. Germline CDR1 LGHDT, CDR2 YNNKEL (reference sequence). This CDR3 is 14 amino acids long. V was clipped by 4 bases and J by 4 bases; unmatched bases: 5. CDR3 nucleotide sequence: TGTGCCAGCAGCCCTCGGACAGGGGATTACGAGCAGTACTTC. Translated: CASSPRTGDYEQYF.

Comments on this clonotype: Its ends do not fully match the called genes, so a read error is possible. This sequence joins TRBV20-1 and TRBJ2-1; 9 nucleotides agree with TRBD2. CDR3 size: 19 residues. The germline V gene encodes CDR1 DFQATT and CDR2 SNEGSKA (reference sequence). The CDR3 sequence: CSPSGRRGGSEGSYNEQFF. The CDR3 coding sequence is TGCAGTCCTAGCGGACGGCGGGGGGGCTCAGAAGGCTCCTACAATGAGCAGTTCTTC.